This T cell receptor (beta chain) was captured in a study of monozygotic twins with inflammatory bowel disease. TCRdb re-called the 5' RACE reads and catalogs CDR3 proteins one per entry, DNA excluded. The sample holds 330,000 or so distinct CDR3 sequences. The CDR3 totals 13 residues. Germline V gene sequence: CDR1 MNHEY, CDR2 SVGEGT. The sequence was obtained from a human donor with ulcerative colitis or Crohn's disease, or a healthy co-twin of an affected twin (not recorded which). Sequenced sample: blood. The genes are TRBV6-2 or TRBV6-3 and TRBJ1-1. The CDR3: CASGWVGNTEAFF.